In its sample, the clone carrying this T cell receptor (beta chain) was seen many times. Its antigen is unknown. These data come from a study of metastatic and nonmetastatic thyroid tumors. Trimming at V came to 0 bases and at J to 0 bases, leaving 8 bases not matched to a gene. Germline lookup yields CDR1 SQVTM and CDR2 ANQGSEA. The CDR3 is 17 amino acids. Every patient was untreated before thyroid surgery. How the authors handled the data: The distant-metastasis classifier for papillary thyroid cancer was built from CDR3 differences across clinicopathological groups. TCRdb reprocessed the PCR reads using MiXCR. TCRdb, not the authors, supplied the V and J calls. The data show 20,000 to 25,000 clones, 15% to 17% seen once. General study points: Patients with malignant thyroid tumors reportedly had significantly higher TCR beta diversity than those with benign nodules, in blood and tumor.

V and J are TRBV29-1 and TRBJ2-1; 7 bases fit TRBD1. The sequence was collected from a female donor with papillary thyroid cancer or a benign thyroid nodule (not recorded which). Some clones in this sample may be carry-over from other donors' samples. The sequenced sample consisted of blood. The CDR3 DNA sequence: TGCAGCGTTGAAGACCCATTCAGGGACAGCTCCTACAATGAGCAGTTCTTC. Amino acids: CSVEDPFRDSSYNEQFF.